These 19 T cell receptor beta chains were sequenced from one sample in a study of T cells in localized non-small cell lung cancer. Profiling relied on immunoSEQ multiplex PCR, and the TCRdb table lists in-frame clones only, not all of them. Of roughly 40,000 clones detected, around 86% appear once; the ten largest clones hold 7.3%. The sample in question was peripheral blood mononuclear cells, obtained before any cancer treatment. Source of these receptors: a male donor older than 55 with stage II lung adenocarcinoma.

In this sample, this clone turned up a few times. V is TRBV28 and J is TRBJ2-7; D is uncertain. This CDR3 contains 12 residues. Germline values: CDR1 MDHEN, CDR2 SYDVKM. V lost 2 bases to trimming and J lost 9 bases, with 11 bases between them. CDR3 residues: CASSLASGGQYF. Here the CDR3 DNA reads TGTGCCAGCAGTTTAGCTAGTGGCGGGCAGTACTTC.

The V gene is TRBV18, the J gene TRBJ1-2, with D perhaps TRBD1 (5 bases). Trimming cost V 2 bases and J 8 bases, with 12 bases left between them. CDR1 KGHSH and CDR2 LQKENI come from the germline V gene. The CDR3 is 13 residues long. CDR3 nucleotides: TGTGCCAGCTCACCAAGGACAAGAGACGGCTACACCTTC. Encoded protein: CASSPRTRDGYTF.

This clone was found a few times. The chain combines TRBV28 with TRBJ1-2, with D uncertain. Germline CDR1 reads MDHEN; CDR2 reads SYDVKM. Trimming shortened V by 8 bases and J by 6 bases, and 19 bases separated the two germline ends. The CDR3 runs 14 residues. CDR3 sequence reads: CASSASSYGDGYTF. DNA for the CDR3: TGTGCCAGCTCAGCAAGTTCGTATGGGGATGGCTACACCTTC.

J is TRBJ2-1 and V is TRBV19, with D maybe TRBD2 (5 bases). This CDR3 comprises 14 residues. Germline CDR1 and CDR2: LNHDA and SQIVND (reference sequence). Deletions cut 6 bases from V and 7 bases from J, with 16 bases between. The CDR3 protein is CASRPYAGVNEQFF. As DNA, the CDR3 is TGTGCCAGTAGACCCTATGCGGGCGTTAATGAGCAGTTCTTC. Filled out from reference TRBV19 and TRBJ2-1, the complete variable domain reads DGGITQSPKYLFRKEGQNVTLSCEQNLNHDAMYWYRQDPGQGLRLIYYSQIVNDFQKGDIAEGYSVSREKKESFPLTVTSAQKNPTAFYLCASRPYAGVNEQFFGPGTRLTVL.

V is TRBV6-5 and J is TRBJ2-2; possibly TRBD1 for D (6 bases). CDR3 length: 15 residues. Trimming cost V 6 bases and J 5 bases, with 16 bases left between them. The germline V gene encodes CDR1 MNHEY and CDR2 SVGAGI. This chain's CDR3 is CASSPQGRRTGELFF. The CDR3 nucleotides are TGTGCCAGCAGCCCACAGGGAAGGAGAACCGGGGAGCTGTTTTTT.

CDR3 sequence: CASSWDRGTDTQYF. The CDR3 DNA is TGTGCCAGCAGTTGGGACAGGGGCACAGATACGCAGTATTTT. The rearrangement joins TRBV6-1 to TRBJ2-3; 9 bases fit TRBD1. CDR1 and CDR2 from the germline V gene are MNHNS and SASEGT. J was trimmed by 1 base and V by 5 bases; bases with no gene match: 1. This CDR3 contains 14 residues.

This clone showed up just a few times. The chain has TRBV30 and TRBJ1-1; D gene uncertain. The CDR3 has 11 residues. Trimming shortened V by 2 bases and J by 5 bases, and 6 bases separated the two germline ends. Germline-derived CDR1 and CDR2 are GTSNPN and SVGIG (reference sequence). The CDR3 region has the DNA TGTGCCTGGAGTTTGGGGACTGAAGCTTTCTTT. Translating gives CAWSLGTEAFF.

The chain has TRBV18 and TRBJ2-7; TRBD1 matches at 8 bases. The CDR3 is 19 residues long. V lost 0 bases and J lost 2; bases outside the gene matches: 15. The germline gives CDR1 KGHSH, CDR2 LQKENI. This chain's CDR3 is CASSPPYQPSGTGTYEQYF. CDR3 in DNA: TGTGCCAGCTCACCACCGTATCAGCCATCCGGGACAGGTACCTACGAGCAGTACTTC.

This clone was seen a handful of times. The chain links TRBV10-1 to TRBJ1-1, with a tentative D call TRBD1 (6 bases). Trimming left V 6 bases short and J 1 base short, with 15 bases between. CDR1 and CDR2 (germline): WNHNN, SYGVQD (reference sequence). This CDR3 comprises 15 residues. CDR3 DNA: TGCGCCAGCAGATCTGCGGGACACACGAACACTGAAGCTTTCTTT. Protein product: CASRSAGHTNTEAFF.

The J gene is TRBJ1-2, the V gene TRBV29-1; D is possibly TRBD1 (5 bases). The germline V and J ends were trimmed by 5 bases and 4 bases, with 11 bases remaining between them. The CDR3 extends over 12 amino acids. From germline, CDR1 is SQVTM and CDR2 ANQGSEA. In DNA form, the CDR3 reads TGCAGCGTTCAGGGACTTCTCTATGGCTACACCTTC. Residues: CSVQGLLYGYTF. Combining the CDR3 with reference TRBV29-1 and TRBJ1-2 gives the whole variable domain SAVISQKPSRDICQRGTSLTIQCQVDSQVTMMFWYRQQPGQSLTLIATANQGSEATYESGFVIDKFPISRPNLTFSTLTVSNMSPEDSSIYLCSVQGLLYGYTFGSGTRLTVV.

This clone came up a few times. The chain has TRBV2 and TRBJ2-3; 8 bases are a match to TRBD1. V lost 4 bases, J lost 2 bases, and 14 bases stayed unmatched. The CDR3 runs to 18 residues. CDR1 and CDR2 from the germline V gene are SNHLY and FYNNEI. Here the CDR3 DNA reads TGTGCCAGCAGTGTTATCCCTGGACAGGGACGGGCCACAGATACGCAGTATTTT. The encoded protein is CASSVIPGQGRATDTQYF.

Written as DNA, the CDR3 is TGTGCCAGCTGCGGGGCAGGGGGCAACCCTCAGCCCCAGCATTTT. It encodes CASCGAGGNPQPQHF. This chain uses TRBV28 with TRBJ1-5, with 8 positions matching TRBD1. The CDR3 totals 15 residues. Germline-derived CDR1 and CDR2 are MDHEN and SYDVKM. V lost 8 bases to trimming and J lost 6 bases; unmatched junction nucleotides: 12.

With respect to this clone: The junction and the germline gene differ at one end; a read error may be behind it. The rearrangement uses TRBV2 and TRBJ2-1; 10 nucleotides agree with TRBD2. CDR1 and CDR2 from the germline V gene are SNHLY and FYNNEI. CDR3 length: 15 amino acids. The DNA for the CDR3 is TGTGCCAGCAGTAAAGCGGGAGGGCTGTACAATGAGCAGTTCTTC. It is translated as CASSKAGGLYNEQFF.

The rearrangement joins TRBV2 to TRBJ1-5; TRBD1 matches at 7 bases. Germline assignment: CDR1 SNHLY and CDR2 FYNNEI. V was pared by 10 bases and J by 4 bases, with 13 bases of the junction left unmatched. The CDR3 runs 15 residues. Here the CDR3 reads CATQGGTVRNQPQHF. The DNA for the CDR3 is TGTGCCACCCAGGGTGGGACAGTGCGTAATCAGCCCCAGCATTTT.

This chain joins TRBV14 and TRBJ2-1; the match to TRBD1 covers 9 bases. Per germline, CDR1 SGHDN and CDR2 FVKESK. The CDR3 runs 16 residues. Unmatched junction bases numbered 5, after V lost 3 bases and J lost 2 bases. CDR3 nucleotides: TGTGCCAGCAGCCAGCACCGGGACAGGGCCTACAATGAGCAGTTCTTC. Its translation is CASSQHRDRAYNEQFF.

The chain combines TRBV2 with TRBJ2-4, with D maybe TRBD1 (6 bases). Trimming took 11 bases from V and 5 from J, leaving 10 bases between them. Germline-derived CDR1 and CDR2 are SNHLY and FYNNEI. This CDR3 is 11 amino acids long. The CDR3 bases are TGTGCCGGATCAGGGGAAAACATTCAGTACTTC. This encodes CAGSGENIQYF.

CDR3 sequence reads: CASRLHQLGAKNIQYF. The CDR3 coding sequence is TGTGCAAGTCGCTTACACCAACTTGGTGCCAAAAACATTCAGTACTTC. V usage is TRBV12-2 and J usage is TRBJ2-4; the table's D call, TRBD2, was not checked against the DNA. TRBV12-2 is termed a pseudogene. The CDR3 totals 16 residues.

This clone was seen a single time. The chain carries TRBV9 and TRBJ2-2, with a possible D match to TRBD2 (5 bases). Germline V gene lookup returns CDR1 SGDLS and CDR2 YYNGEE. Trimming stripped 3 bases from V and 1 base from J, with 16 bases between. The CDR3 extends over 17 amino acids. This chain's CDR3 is CASSAVEEVGNTGELFF. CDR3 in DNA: TGTGCCAGCAGCGCAGTAGAGGAGGTCGGGAACACCGGGGAGCTGTTTTTT.

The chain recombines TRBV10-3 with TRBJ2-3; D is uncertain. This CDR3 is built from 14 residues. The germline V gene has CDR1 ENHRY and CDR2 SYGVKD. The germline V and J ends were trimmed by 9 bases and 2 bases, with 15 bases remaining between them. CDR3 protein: CAIRRVPNTDTQYF. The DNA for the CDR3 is TGTGCCATTCGTCGGGTCCCCAACACAGATACGCAGTATTTT.